This is a list of T cell receptor beta chains from one sample in a study of blood T cell repertoires in COVID-19. The data were produced by immunoSEQ multiplex PCR, yet TCRdb's version contains in-frame clones alone and is incomplete. The data contain 190,000 or so clones, about nine tenths of them singletons. What was sequenced was peripheral blood. These receptors all stem from a man between 35 and 55 years old with acute or convalescent COVID-19. CDR3s include the opening cysteine and the closing phenylalanine or tryptophan. D genes are given only for firm matches.

>.|TRBV6-5|TRBJ2-3
CASSFGADGTQYF
>TRBD2|TRBV4-2|TRBJ2-3
CASSHSSGGLDTQYF
>.|TRBV5-1|TRBJ1-4
CASSLAARGELGEKLFF
>.|TRBV5-6|TRBJ1-2
CASSFRGVWNYGYTF
>TRBD2|TRBV6-6|TRBJ2-3
CASSSAGGTDTQYF
>TRBD1|TRBV10-3|TRBJ2-3
CAISATGVGGTDTQYF
>.|TRBV7-2|TRBJ2-7
CASSPGLASNEQYF
>.|TRBV10-3|TRBJ1-1
CAISELANTEAFF
>.|TRBV5-1|TRBJ2-3
CASSGGTATDTQYF
>TRBD2|TRBV27|TRBJ2-1
CASSLLLAGGYNEQFF
>TRBD2|TRBV7-3|TRBJ2-3
CASSRGGTDTQYF
>TRBD2|TRBV7-2|TRBJ2-7
CASSASSGGLYEQYF
>.|TRBV30|TRBJ1-5
CAWSGAGSNQPQHF
>TRBD1|TRBV5-4|TRBJ2-7
CASSAPDRDEQYF
>.|TRBV5-1|TRBJ1-1
CASSPLGGNTEAFF
>.|TRBV4-2|TRBJ1-6
CASSQGGNSPLHF
>TRBD1|TRBV7-6|TRBJ1-4
CASSYRGRTNEKLFF
>TRBD1|TRBV11-2|TRBJ1-2
CASSPDRVRGYTF
>.|TRBV5-1|TRBJ1-1
CASSLGGSLNTEAFF
>.|TRBV5-1|TRBJ1-1
CASSFVGDTEAFF
>.|TRBV6-5|TRBJ1-1
CATRQKPTEAFF
>.|TRBV4-1|TRBJ1-4
CASSQGTLGGEKLFF
>TRBD2|TRBV11-2|TRBJ2-1
CASSLVAGGYNEQFF
>.|TRBV6-5|TRBJ2-7
CASTGGSEQYF
>TRBD2|TRBV4-1|TRBJ2-3
CASSQMEASLAVSTDTQYF
>.|TRBV30|TRBJ1-2
CAWKESPTNYGYTF
>.|TRBV30|TRBJ2-3
CAWAPRGSTDTQYF
>TRBD2|TRBV30|TRBJ2-7
CAWRHSGDWGEQYF
>.|TRBV7-2|TRBJ2-1
CASSLSWGGPDNEQFF
>.|TRBV6-6|TRBJ2-6
CASSYSILGGANVLTF
>TRBD1|TRBV7-2|TRBJ1-6
CASSSQGAGNSPLHF
>.|TRBV27|TRBJ2-2
CASRLRGASTGELFF
>.|TRBV7-2|TRBJ1-5
CASSWGGPQHF
>TRBD2|TRBV28|TRBJ2-5
CASSSTSGGQETQYF
>.|TRBV6-1|TRBJ1-6
CASSEVGGSYNSPLHF
>.|TRBV9|TRBJ2-7
CASSRGNQPYEQYF
>.|TRBV19|TRBJ2-7
CASRLTAGPTDEQYF
>.|TRBV7-2|TRBJ2-5
CASSLKRYQQETQYF
>.|TRBV6-5|TRBJ2-1
CASSHREQIGEQFF
>.|TRBV18|TRBJ1-1
CASSPNPTRAGTEAFF
>.|TRBV29-1|TRBJ1-2
CSVEGRDGLYGYTF
>TRBD1|TRBV7-2|TRBJ1-6
CASSSRSGTGLNSPLHF
>.|TRBV28|TRBJ1-1
CASSTTTENTEAFF
>.|TRBV30|TRBJ2-7
CAWSVQGLYEQYF
>.|TRBV19|TRBJ1-1
CASSIDGRPRRTEAFF
>.|TRBV27|TRBJ1-1
CASGKQNTEAFF
>TRBD2|TRBV7-2|TRBJ2-7
CASSETSGVGYEQYF
>.|TRBV29-1|TRBJ1-2
CSVEDRSGYTF
>.|TRBV19|TRBJ1-5
CASRAKNQPQHF
>TRBD1|TRBV19|TRBJ1-5
CASSRDRAGGQPQHF
>.|TRBV10-1|TRBJ1-1
CASSEAGSGEAFF
>.|TRBV5-1|TRBJ2-3
CASSWGPLSTDTQYF
>TRBD2|TRBV7-9|TRBJ2-1
CATESGTYNEQFF